This entry lists 7 T cell receptor beta chains sequenced from one sample in a study of T cell responses to AZD1222 COVID-19 vaccine. Libraries were prepared by immunoSEQ multiplex PCR; TCRdb keeps only in-frame clonotypes and omits some of them. The repertoire consists of 120,000 to 150,000 clones, with about 88% occurring once and the leading ten covering 3.1%. The input for sequencing was peripheral blood, taken 28 days after the second AZD1222 dose. These receptors were collected from an adult who received the AZD1222 COVID-19 vaccine.

V gene TRBV6-5 combines with J gene TRBJ1-2; D is possibly TRBD1 (5 bases). From germline, CDR1 is MNHEY and CDR2 SVGAGI. The CDR3 extends over 11 amino acids. The V and J ends lost 0 bases and 9 bases respectively, with 5 bases between them. Here the CDR3 reads CASSYSGRYTF. The CDR3 DNA reads TGTGCCAGCAGTTACTCGGGACGCTACACCTTC.

The chain carries TRBV5-1 and TRBJ2-7; 11 nucleotides match TRBD1. Germline V lookup: CDR1 SGHRS, CDR2 YFSETQ. V lost 1 base, J lost 5 bases, and 5 bases stayed unmatched. This CDR3 region has 15 residues. The CDR3 loop reads CASSLRTGGFHEQYF. The CDR3 DNA sequence: TGCGCCAGCAGCTTGAGGACAGGGGGCTTCCACGAGCAGTACTTC.

The chain combines TRBV6-1 with TRBJ1-5; tentatively, D is TRBD1 (5 bases). The germline V gene has CDR1 MNHNS and CDR2 SASEGT. The V end was cut by 5 bases, the J end by 6 bases, with 17 bases between. The length of the CDR3 is 15 residues. The DNA of the CDR3 is TGTGCCAGCAGTACCCCTGACAGTATCTCTCAGCCCCAGCATTTT. Its translation: CASSTPDSISQPQHF.

In DNA, the CDR3 is TGTGCCAGCAGTTACAGGTCAGGGAGGGGTGAAAAACTGTTTTTT. Residues: CASSYRSGRGEKLFF. This chain joins TRBV6-5 and TRBJ1-4; D is possibly TRBD1 (5 bases). V was shortened by 2 bases and J by 7 bases, with 14 bases between the two germline ends. CDR1 is MNHEY, CDR2 SVGAGI, per germline. The CDR3 is made up of 15 amino acids.

This chain's CDR3 is CASSYGNQPQHF. The CDR3 coding sequence is TGTGCCAGCAGTTACGGCAATCAGCCCCAGCATTTT. This chain links TRBV6-2 or TRBV6-3 with TRBJ1-5; D not resolved. There are 12 residues in the CDR3. V shed 2 bases and J shed 2 bases, with 1 base lying between them. Per the germline V gene, CDR1 is MNHEY and CDR2 is SVGEGT.

The rearrangement links TRBV30 to TRBJ2-7, with D possibly being TRBD2 (5 bases). The CDR3 covers 14 residues. Trimming removed 2 bases from V and 4 bases from J, with 15 bases in between. CDR1 and CDR2 (germline): GTSNPN, SVGIG (reference sequence). DNA of the CDR3: TGTGCCTGGAGTTCCCCGATATGGACTTACGAGCAGTACTTC. Translation: CAWSSPIWTYEQYF.

The DNA for the CDR3 is TGTGCCAGTGATCCGGGACAGGGGTCCTACGAGCAGTACTTC. This codes for CASDPGQGSYEQYF. The V gene is TRBV19, the J gene TRBJ2-7; 10 nucleotides match TRBD1. In germline, CDR1 is LNHDA, CDR2 SQIVND (reference sequence). J was trimmed by 1 base and V by 8 bases; bases with no gene match: 5. This CDR3 is built from 14 residues.